This T cell receptor beta chain is drawn from a study of Ad26.COV2.S vaccination and SARS-CoV-2 variants. Study conclusions and caveats: The placebo group had lower spike-specific TCR breadth than the vaccine recipients did.

With regard to this clone: The antigen is undetermined.

Treatment: some 20 received Ad26.COV2.S at low or high dose, single or two shots; 5 received placebo; per-sample allocation not given. Samples came from day 63 after the first vaccine or placebo injection. Generated by immunoSEQ multiplex PCR, the TCRdb table keeps only in-frame clones and is missing some. Counted here are approximately 350,000 clones, roughly four fifths occurring once; the ten biggest clones make up about 7.4%. The junction had 10 bases not matched to a gene; V was cut back by 4 bases and J by 10 bases. Germline CDR1 reads SGHTA; CDR2 reads FQGTGA. This CDR3 region has 14 residues.

The receptor comes from a person between 18 and 65 years old who received the Ad26.COV2.S COVID-19 vaccine or a placebo. Sequences were derived from peripheral blood, sampled in a trial of Ad26.COV2.S vaccine versus placebo. The chain joins TRBV7-3 to TRBJ2-1; 7 bases match TRBD1. CDR3 coding DNA: TGTGCCAGCAGCTCTCTCGGGACAGACAGCGAGCAGTTCTTC. It translates to CASSSLGTDSEQFF.